This entry features one T cell receptor (beta chain) sequence. Germline assignment: CDR1 MNHEY and CDR2 SMNVEV (reference sequence). With V trimmed by 6 bases and J by 1 base, 4 bases remained unmatched. The length of the CDR3 is 14 residues. With a J-beta primer mix and a sample-barcoded 5' primer, a second PCR ran roughly 6 to 11 cycles. Via MiXCR, TCRdb re-called the 5' RACE reads, giving one row per CDR3 protein. The data contain around 2 million distinct CDR3 sequences, around 42% of them singletons. This entry is derived from a study of blood T cells in healthy people across ages. Material: blood. The chain uses TRBV27 and TRBJ2-5, with 8 bases fitting TRBD2. This TCR was sampled from a human donor in good health. The chain's CDR3 is CASRPRGVQETQYF. Written as DNA, the CDR3 is TGTGCCAGCAGACCGCGGGGGGTCCAAGAGACCCAGTACTTC.